The 5 T cell receptor beta chains listed next were all sequenced from one sample in a study of blood T cell repertoires in COVID-19. Only in-frame clones appear in the TCRdb table, and some are missing; sequencing was by immunoSEQ multiplex PCR. Here the sample spans fewer than 300,000 clones, around 89% being singletons. Sequences were obtained from peripheral blood. Receptors originate from a woman between 45 and 60 years old with COVID-19, enrolled during active disease.

Written as DNA, the CDR3 is TGTGCCAGCAGTTTAGGACTAGCGGGAGGATCCTACAATGAGCAGTTCTTC. It specifies CASSLGLAGGSYNEQFF. The chain links TRBV27 to TRBJ2-1, with TRBD2 identical over 14 bases. CDR3 size: 17 residues. J was trimmed by 1 base and V by 2 bases; bases with no gene match: 1. Germline V gives CDR1 MNHEY, CDR2 SMNVEV (reference sequence).

The chain couples TRBV27 to TRBJ1-2, with 8 bases fitting TRBD1. Per the germline V gene, CDR1 is MNHEY and CDR2 is SMNVEV (reference sequence). Germline trimming cut 2 bases from V and 8 bases from J; bases unmatched to any gene: 7. The CDR3 totals 14 residues. CDR3: CASSLGQGMKGYTF. CDR3 coding DNA: TGTGCCAGCAGTTTAGGACAGGGAATGAAGGGCTACACCTTC.

This chain joins TRBV4-2 and TRBJ2-1, with 7 positions matching TRBD1. The CDR3 contains 13 residues. V shed 3 bases, J shed 6 bases, and the junction held 2 bases outside the gene matches. Germline V gene sequence: CDR1 LGHNA, CDR2 YNFKEQ. The DNA of the CDR3 is TGTGCCAGCAGCCAGGGACAGTTCAATGAGCAGTTCTTC. Translating gives CASSQGQFNEQFF.

V and J are TRBV10-2 and TRBJ2-6; 7 bases are shared with TRBD1. Per germline, CDR1 WSHSY and CDR2 SAAADI. V gave up 3 bases and J gave up 3 bases; unmatched junction bases: 5. The CDR3 has 16 residues. CDR3 DNA: TGCGCCAGCAGTGATCGAGGGGGCGGTGGGGCCAACGTCCTGACTTTC. Amino acids: CASSDRGGGGANVLTF.

The chain couples TRBV29-1 to TRBJ2-7; 9 nucleotides agree with TRBD1. V trimming: 7 bases; J trimming: 3 bases; junction bases outside the gene matches: 4. The CDR3 is 12 residues long. The V gene's germline CDR1 is SQVTM and CDR2 ANQGSEA. The CDR3 sequence is CSARTGVYEQYF. For the CDR3, the DNA is TGCAGCGCCCGGACAGGGGTCTACGAGCAGTACTTC.